This T cell receptor beta chain was sequenced in a study of graft-versus-host responses after intestinal transplantation (dated by TCRdb to about 2021). Notes on the research overall: The transplants that recipients got were multivisceral, liver-intestinal, or isolated intestinal. All recipients received anti-thymocyte globulin induction followed by maintenance tacrolimus and steroids for approximately 3 years. After intestinal transplantation, graft-versus-host and host-versus-graft alloreactive T cell clones were followed in the graft, circulation and bone marrow using bulk TCR-beta CDR3 sequencing. To identify alloreactive clones, pre-transplant mixed lymphocyte reaction products were sequenced and compared with unstimulated pre-transplant donor and recipient T cells. The cohort enrolled 24 intestinal transplant recipients, one of whom was a retransplant, and a few patients without pretransplant specimens were excluded. A peak of at least 4% donor T cells among recipient peripheral blood mononuclear cells was the definition used for donor T cell macrochimerism. Rather than being sequenced by the commercial service, samples from a few later patients were sequenced in-house on an Illumina MiSeq and processed with MiXCR.

Comments on this clone: Its antigen is currently not known. No qualities accompany the bases; no much larger clone lies one base away.

The library was made by the immunoSEQ multiplex PCR assay. High-throughput TCR-beta CDR3 sequencing of genomic DNA from most patients was performed by Adaptive Biotechnologies. Under the source paper's analysis protocol: TCR sequencing data for 18 patients were retrieved from Adaptive's ImmunoSEQ software; a few other patients were processed with MiXCR and VDJtools. CDR3 nucleotide sequences shared between donor and recipient were removed because their origin could not be assigned. To be classed as alloreactive, a clone needed at least 2-fold expansion over unstimulated cells and a minimum CFSE-low frequency of 0.002% (template counts) or 0.001% (read counts). A clone was considered mappable if detected in the sequenced pre-transplant spleen, lymph node, or MLR CFSE-low populations of the donor or recipient. The cumulative frequency of alloreactive clones was calculated as a percentage of all sequences, weighted by copy number. Here the immuneACCESS table is served through TCRdb, limited to in-frame sequences with V and J called. Missing clones are a known gap in these copies; in checked studies unresolved V genes cover under half, and the rest lacks a known reason. Clone size and V and J calls were adopted from that table, with D and trimming inferred from the DNA. A total of tens of thousands of clones appear in this sample, less than 95% of them only once. The ten top clones hold more than 0.4% of the sample.

Blood samples were collected up to 4 times in the first month after transplant and then at least monthly when available. Study-wide findings and limitations: GvH clones turned up in recipient bone marrow, with some appearing earlier in ileal mucosa or blood, a pattern consistent with an intestinal mucosal origin. Peak levels of circulating GvH clones were associated with declines in HvG clones early after transplant. Conclusions were limited by the relatively low number and heterogeneity of intestinal transplant patients. In patients with donor T cell macrochimerism, the allografts had high GvH to HvG T cell clonal ratios.

The sequences come from PBMCs, collected 156 days after intestinal transplant. The source is a human patient who received an intestinal transplant, so some T cells may come from the graft donor.

The CDR3 region has the sequence CAWRPPFVGEGNQPQHF. In nucleotides, the sequence is TGTGCCTGGAGACCCCCCTTTGTTGGGGAGGGAAATCAGCCCCAGCATTTT. The sequence is built from TRBV30 and TRBJ1-5; confidence is insufficient to name the D gene. Counted from cysteine to phenylalanine, this CDR3 has 17 amino acids. The retained sequence is limited to the CDR3, 51 bases, with the frame set at the first base. The germline ends are 22 bases apart after V is trimmed by 3 bases and J by 4 bases. CDR1 and CDR2 were assigned from the germline V gene (reference sequence) as GTSNPN and SVGIG.